This TCR beta chain emerged from a study of blood T cell repertoires in COVID-19. At the level of the study: Samples came from the United States, Italy and Spain, spanning acute and convalescent COVID-19. The cDNA or gDNA used as material had been derived from T cells, B-cell-depleted T cells, or PBMCs.

The germline V gene has CDR1 SNHLY and CDR2 FYNNEI. The CDR3 extends over 14 amino acids. With V trimmed by 3 bases and J by 6 bases, 6 bases remained unmatched. Only in-frame clones appear in the TCRdb table, and some are missing; sequencing was by immunoSEQ multiplex PCR. This sample has some 270,000 clones, with approximately 90% found just once. Participant-reported clinical history was the basis for cohort assignment. Sequenced: PBMCs or T cells enriched from blood (not recorded which). This TCR came from a man between 35 and 55 years old who had been exposed to COVID-19. The rearrangement joins TRBV2 to TRBJ1-1, with 8 nucleotides matching TRBD1. CDR3 protein: CASSETGVLAEAFF. Written as DNA, the CDR3 is TGTGCCAGCAGTGAGACAGGGGTGTTGGCTGAAGCTTTCTTT. Complete variable domain (other parts from reference TRBV2 and TRBJ1-1): EPEVTQTPSHQVTQMGQEVILRCVPISNHLYFYWYRQILGQKVEFLVSFYNNEISEKSEIFDDQFSVERPDGSNFTLKIRSTKLEDSAMYFCASSETGVLAEAFFGQGTRLTVV.